The 29 T cell receptor beta chains in this list originate from one sample, sequenced in a study of blood T cells in healthy people across ages. With a J-beta primer mix and a sample-barcoded 5' primer, a second PCR ran 7 to 11 cycles. MiXCR was run by TCRdb on the 5' RACE reads, yielding one entry per CDR3 protein. The sample lists about 780,000 distinct CDR3 sequences, approximately 24% occurring once. Separately, the same data were catalogued under a study of T cells of mothers and their children.

Sequenced input: blood. The source is a boy aged 10-17 years in good health.

There are a few counts of this clonotype. This chain connects TRBV20-1 to TRBJ1-2; the D is unclear. There are 14 residues in the CDR3. V shed 0 bases and J shed 0 bases, with 8 bases lying between them. CDR1 and CDR2 (germline): DFQATT, SNEGSKA (reference sequence). The chain's CDR3 is CSARETFTNYGYTF. The CDR3, as DNA: TGCAGTGCTAGAGAGACTTTTACTAACTATGGCTACACCTTC.

V and J are TRBV20-1 and TRBJ2-5; TRBD1 is a possible D gene (6 bases). The DNA end is more similar to TRBJ2-7, so the J call may be wrong. The CDR3 contains 13 residues. Per germline, CDR1 DFQATT and CDR2 SNEGSKA (reference sequence). The CDR3 bases are TGCAGTGCAACAGACAGGAGCCCCTACGAGCAGTACTTC. This sequence encodes CSATDRSPYEQYF.

This clonotype was seen a few times. Its ends do not fully match the called genes, so a read error is possible. The chain recombines TRBV4-1 with TRBJ2-2; TRBD1 is a possible D gene (6 bases). This CDR3 spans 13 amino acids. The germline V gene has CDR1 MGHRA and CDR2 YSYEKL. CDR3 DNA sequence: TGCGCCAGCGGCCAAGGGGGAACCGGGGAGCTGTTTTTT. Translation gives CASGQGGTGELFF.

The rearrangement links TRBV10-3 to TRBJ2-2; possibly TRBD2 for D (5 bases). In germline, CDR1 is ENHRY, CDR2 SYGVKD. The germline V and J ends were trimmed by 6 bases and 2 bases, with 10 bases remaining between them. The CDR3 contains 14 residues. For the CDR3, the DNA is TGTGCCATCAGGCGGGCCAGCAACACCGGGGAGCTGTTTTTT. Encoded protein: CAIRRASNTGELFF.

V is TRBV6-5 and J is TRBJ2-3; TRBD2 matches 11 bases. Trimming removed 2 bases from V and 4 bases from J; junction bases left unmatched: 11. The germline CDR1 and CDR2 sequences are MNHEY and SVGAGI. This CDR3 comprises 18 residues. CDR3 in DNA: TGTGCCAGCAGTTACGGGCTAGCGGGGGGACTCCGCCCAGATACGCAGTATTTT. This sequence encodes CASSYGLAGGLRPDTQYF.

V gene TRBV5-1 combines with J gene TRBJ1-2; TRBD1 might be the D (6 bases). Germline CDR1 reads SGHRS; CDR2 reads YFSETQ. With 2 bases removed from V and 6 bases from J, the gap between germline ends came to 11 bases. The CDR3 totals 13 residues. The CDR3 nucleotides read TGCGCCAGCAGCTTAGGGACACCGGATGGCTACACCTTC. This codes for CASSLGTPDGYTF.

This chain links TRBV12-3 or TRBV12-4 with TRBJ1-1; D remains unclear. This CDR3 is built from 12 residues. V was cut by 5 bases and J by 2 bases, with 6 bases left in between. CDR3 in DNA: TGTGCCAGCAGTCGGATAAACACTGAAGCTTTCTTT. This gives the protein CASSRINTEAFF.

The chain recombines TRBV27 with TRBJ2-3; 9 positions match TRBD2. The ends lost 4 bases at V and 5 bases at J; junction bases unmatched: 10. The CDR3 runs 16 residues. Germline CDR1 is MNHEY and CDR2 is SMNVEV (reference sequence). In DNA, the CDR3 is TGTGCCAGCAGTTCACCTAGCGGGAATGTGGGAGATACGCAGTATTTT. Its protein product is CASSSPSGNVGDTQYF.

The V call is TRBV29-1, the J call TRBJ2-1, with TRBD2 matching 14 bases. The CDR3 is made up of 14 amino acids. Germline V gives CDR1 SQVTM, CDR2 ANQGSEA. The trim removed 6 bases at V and 7 bases at J, leaving 5 bases unmatched. CDR3 in DNA: TGCAGCGTCCGAAGACTAGCGGGGGGGAATGAGCAGTTCTTC. It encodes CSVRRLAGGNEQFF.

The sample holds a few counts of this clonotype. The chain carries TRBV6-6 and TRBJ2-5; possibly TRBD2 for D (5 bases). There are 13 residues in the CDR3. Looked up from germline, CDR1 is MNHNY and CDR2 is SVGAGI (reference sequence). The germline V and J ends were trimmed by 7 bases and 1 base, with 10 bases remaining between them. The CDR3 coding sequence is TGTGCCAGCAACCTGGACTCCCAAGAGACCCAGTACTTC. Translated, it gives CASNLDSQETQYF.

J is TRBJ2-7 and V is TRBV20-1; the match to TRBD2 covers 7 bases. The CDR3 totals 13 residues. Per the germline V gene, CDR1 is DFQATT and CDR2 is SNEGSKA (reference sequence). J was trimmed by 2 bases and V by 5 bases; bases with no gene match: 6. CDR3 bases: TGCAGTGCTGGACTAGTGAGTACCTACGAGCAGTACTTC. Translation gives CSAGLVSTYEQYF.

This clonotype was counted between two and nine times. This chain links TRBV7-3 with TRBJ1-6, with D unclear. This CDR3 comprises 13 residues. V dropped 4 bases and J dropped 5 bases, with 6 bases sitting between them. Germline loops: CDR1 SGHTA, CDR2 FQGTGA. Written as DNA, the CDR3 is TGTGCCAGCAGCTCCACCAATAATTCACCCCTCCACTTT. Protein product: CASSSTNNSPLHF.

The chain recombines TRBV14 with TRBJ2-5; TRBD2 agrees at 12 bases. The CDR3 consists of 16 residues. Losses at the gene ends were 5 bases for V and 3 bases for J; bases not matched to a gene: 7. Germline CDR1 and CDR2: SGHDN and FVKESK. CDR3 DNA: TGTGCCAGCAGCGCTAGCGGGGGGGCTCGCGAAGAGACCCAGTACTTC. It specifies CASSASGGAREETQYF.

This chain uses TRBV20-1 with TRBJ1-2, with 8 positions matching TRBD1. Trimming took 6 bases from V and 8 from J; bases not matched to a gene: 5. This CDR3 is 11 amino acids long. From germline, CDR1 is DFQATT and CDR2 SNEGSKA (reference sequence). The CDR3 sequence is CSAKTGEGYTF. The CDR3 region has the DNA TGCAGTGCCAAGACAGGGGAAGGCTACACCTTC.

The J gene is TRBJ2-1, the V gene TRBV27; the D gene is possibly TRBD2 (5 bases). Per the germline V gene, CDR1 is MNHEY and CDR2 is SMNVEV (reference sequence). The CDR3 totals 15 residues. The V gene lost 0 bases and the J gene lost 7 bases, with 13 bases spanning the gap. CDR3 nucleotides: TGTGCCAGCAGTTTATCGCGGCTAGCCGTGAATGAGCAGTTCTTC. The encoded protein is CASSLSRLAVNEQFF.

This clonotype appeared many times. V is TRBV5-1 and J is TRBJ2-7; 8 nucleotides agree with TRBD2. The CDR3 sequence is 15 residues long. The germline gives CDR1 SGHRS, CDR2 YFSETQ. V trimming: 2 bases; J trimming: 4 bases; junction bases outside the gene matches: 8. DNA for the CDR3: TGCGCCAGCAGCTTCGGCAGCGGGGGACTTTACGAGCAGTACTTC. Protein: CASSFGSGGLYEQYF.

The chain links TRBV6-5 to TRBJ1-4; D is uncertain. Looked up from germline, CDR1 is MNHEY and CDR2 is SVGAGI. Trimming pared 0 bases from V and 4 bases from J, leaving 12 bases between. CDR3 length: 16 amino acids. DNA of the CDR3: TGTGCCAGCAGTTACTCGAGTCCCGGGATTAATGAAAAACTGTTTTTT. This gives the protein CASSYSSPGINEKLFF.

This rearrangement joins TRBV12-3 or TRBV12-4 to TRBJ1-2; D unresolved. The CDR3 covers 12 residues. The V end was cut by 4 bases, the J end by 8 bases, with 11 bases between. The CDR3 here is CASSSPIEGYTF. As DNA, the CDR3 is TGTGCCAGCAGTTCTCCAATTGAGGGCTACACCTTC.

This rearrangement joins TRBV6-6 to TRBJ2-1; D unclear. The end of the DNA fits TRBJ2-5 better, so the J call may be wrong. The CDR3 is 12 amino acids. Germline V gene lookup returns CDR1 MNHNY and CDR2 SVGAGI (reference sequence). The CDR3 nucleotides read TGTGCCAGCAGGACCCAGGAGTCAGCCCAGTACTTC. Protein product: CASRTQESAQYF.

Only one count was recorded for this clonotype. J is TRBJ1-4 and V is TRBV12-3 or TRBV12-4, with 9 bases aligning to TRBD1. The CDR3 loop spans 16 amino acids. With V trimmed by 6 bases and J by 8 bases, 13 bases remained unmatched. CDR3 nucleotide sequence: TGTGCCAGCAGGCCTCGAATGGACAGGGGAGACGAAAAACTGTTTTTT. As protein: CASRPRMDRGDEKLFF.

The rearrangement links TRBV12-5 to TRBJ1-1; D is possibly TRBD1 (5 bases). CDR3 length: 12 amino acids. V was trimmed by 10 bases and J by 1 base, leaving 10 bases between them. CDR1 is LGHNT, CDR2 FRNRAP, per germline. The DNA for the CDR3 is TGTGCTACAGCGGGGGAGAACACTGAAGCTTTCTTT. Protein product: CATAGENTEAFF. The variable domain in full, with the rest retrieved from reference TRBV12-5 and TRBJ1-1, is DARVTQTPRHKVTEMGQEVTMRCQPILGHNTVFWYRQTMMQGLELLAYFRNRAPLDDSGMPKDRFSAEMPDATLATLKIQPSEPRDSAVYFCATAGENTEAFFGQGTRLTVV.

This clonotype has more than one count but fewer than ten. V gene TRBV7-2 combines with J gene TRBJ1-2, with a weak D call TRBD1 (6 bases). The CDR3 has 13 residues. Germline V gives CDR1 SGHTA, CDR2 FQGNSA. Trimming pared 2 bases from V and 6 bases from J, leaving 10 bases between. The CDR3 DNA reads as TGTGCCAGCAGCTTACGGAGGGGGGATGGCTACACCTTC. Encoded protein: CASSLRRGDGYTF.

There are a few counts of this clonotype. This chain uses TRBV10-3 with TRBJ1-5, with 11 bases that match TRBD1. J lost 7 bases, V lost 2 bases, and 4 bases had no gene match. The CDR3 extends over 15 amino acids. Germline CDR1 is ENHRY and CDR2 is SYGVKD. The chain's CDR3 is CAISEPGDRGQPQHF. The CDR3 nucleotides read TGTGCCATCAGTGAGCCGGGGGACAGGGGGCAGCCCCAGCATTTT.

This chain connects TRBV9 to TRBJ2-3; TRBD2 agrees at 8 bases. CDR3 size: 15 residues. CDR1 and CDR2 from the germline V gene are SGDLS and YYNGEE. V lost 3 bases and J lost 5; bases outside the gene matches: 8. CDR3 DNA: TGTGCCAGCAGCGATTCGGGAGGGGTAGGAGATACGCAGTATTTT. Protein: CASSDSGGVGDTQYF.

In its sample, this clonotype was seen a few times. V gene TRBV9 combines with J gene TRBJ2-4; 9 nucleotides match TRBD2. CDR1 is SGDLS, CDR2 YYNGEE, per germline. The junction had 4 bases not matched to a gene; V was cut back by 0 bases and J by 6 bases. The CDR3 is 15 amino acids. The CDR3 DNA reads TGTGCCAGCAGCGTAGGAGGAGCGGGGGGAAACATTCAGTACTTC. It codes for CASSVGGAGGNIQYF.

This clonotype was counted only a few times. The rearrangement links TRBV7-6 to TRBJ2-5; 9 bases agree with TRBD1. CDR1 is SGHVS and CDR2 is FNYEAQ in the germline V gene. V shed 3 bases, J shed 8 bases, and the junction held 4 bases outside the gene matches. The CDR3 runs 13 residues. CDR3 sequence reads: CASSLWTGATQYF. The DNA of the CDR3 is TGTGCCAGCAGCTTGTGGACAGGGGCAACCCAGTACTTC.

CDR3 nucleotide sequence: TGTGCCAGCAGTGAATCCCGGACAGTGGGAATTGAAGCTTTCTTT. Translated, it gives CASSESRTVGIEAFF. The chain employs TRBV2 and TRBJ1-1; tentatively, D is TRBD1 (6 bases). The germline CDR1 and CDR2 sequences are SNHLY and FYNNEI. V was clipped by 2 bases and J by 7 bases, with 17 bases between them. The CDR3 spans 15 residues.

This clonotype came up once. The gene calls are TRBV20-1 and TRBJ2-3; 8 bases are a match to TRBD2. CDR3 length equals 16 residues. J was trimmed by 1 base and V by 3 bases; bases with no gene match: 9. The germline V gene has CDR1 DFQATT and CDR2 SNEGSKA (reference sequence). CDR3 coding DNA: TGCAGTGCTAGGCCGGGGGGAGCGGGGGGCACAGATACGCAGTATTTT. Translated, it gives CSARPGGAGGTDTQYF.

The chain joins TRBV3-1 to TRBJ2-5; D may correspond to TRBD1 or TRBD2 (6 bases each). The CDR3 loop spans 15 amino acids. V was trimmed by 2 bases and J by 4 bases, leaving 14 bases between them. Germline V gene data show CDR1 as LGHDT and CDR2 as YNNKEL (reference sequence). The CDR3 coding sequence is TGTGCCAGCAGCCAACCGGGGGCGTTAAGAGAGACCCAGTACTTC. This translates into CASSQPGALRETQYF.